These T cell receptor beta chains were read from a single sample in a study of T cell repertoires in cytomegalovirus infection. What these receptors recognize is not known. TCRdb recomputed calls from the reads with MiXCR, one row per CDR3 protein. The sample has 600,000 to 700,000 distinct CDR3 sequences, around 35% seen once. The sample consisted of cultured PBMCs, taken from culture after CMV antigen stimulation. These receptors originate from a human donor in good health (CMV status not recorded). Some clones in this sample may be carry-over from other donors' samples. Each CDR3 is given with its conserved first and last residue. The order of the fields is CDR3 DNA, CDR3 protein, D gene, CDR3 length, J gene, V gene, clone size. D genes are given only for firm matches. A row's size may be missing; if present it is once, few, many or a size class.

TGTGCCAGCAGCTCCCTATCCTTTGAGCAGTTCTTC	CASSSLSFEQFF	-	12	TRBJ2-1	TRBV7-2	-
TGTGCCAGCAGCCCCCAAGGGGGGGTTTACACAGATACGCAGTATTTT	CASSPQGGVYTDTQYF	-	16	TRBJ2-3	TRBV7-8	-
TGTGCCAGCAGCCTCCGGGACCCCACTGAAGCTTTCTTT	CASSLRDPTEAFF	-	13	TRBJ1-1	TRBV3-1	few
TGTGCCAGCAGCTTAATAGGCGGTGGTGCCTACGAGCAGTACTTC	CASSLIGGGAYEQYF	-	15	TRBJ2-7	TRBV7-2	many
TGTGCCAGCAGTCAGCGGGGAGCCTACAATGAGCAGTTCTTC	CASSQRGAYNEQFF	TRBD2	14	TRBJ2-1	TRBV28	few
TGCGCCAGCAGCCTTAGACAGGACGTCGTCGACGAGCAGTACTTC	CASSLRQDVVDEQYF	-	15	TRBJ2-7	TRBV4-3	-
TGTGCCAGCAGCCAAAGTCGGGGGGATTCACCCCTCCACTTT	CASSQSRGDSPLHF	-	14	TRBJ1-6	TRBV3-1	few
TGTGCCAGCAGCTCGACACAAGGGGCCCTCAACTATGGCTACACCTTC	CASSSTQGALNYGYTF	-	16	TRBJ1-2	TRBV5-4	-
TGTGCCAGCAGCTTATTTGGGACTGGCTACAATGAGCAGTTCTTC	CASSLFGTGYNEQFF	-	15	TRBJ2-1	TRBV7-2	few
TGCGCCAGCAGCCCCTCGGGCAAGGGATCACCCCTCCACTTT	CASSPSGKGSPLHF	-	14	TRBJ1-6	TRBV4-1	few
TGTGCCAGCAGCCTTATAGCGGGGGTCTACAATGAGCAGTTCTTC	CASSLIAGVYNEQFF	TRBD2	15	TRBJ2-1	TRBV6-6	-
TGTGCCAGCAGCTCCTCACTAGCGGACATATACAATGAGCAGTTCTTC	CASSSSLADIYNEQFF	TRBD2	16	TRBJ2-1	TRBV7-2	-
TGCGCCAGCAGCCAAGTGATGGACGTGGACACTGAAGCTTTCTTT	CASSQVMDVDTEAFF	-	15	TRBJ1-1	TRBV4-1	once
TGTGCCAGCAGCCTACAAGCGGGAGAAAACATTCAGTACTTC	CASSLQAGENIQYF	TRBD2	14	TRBJ2-4	TRBV6-6	many